This TCR beta chain was captured in a study of CD8+ T cells in alopecia areata. About the study: The graft donors were approximately 6-13-month-old C3H/HeJ mice with spontaneous alopecia, and their skin went to 7-10-week-old female C3H/HeJ mice. Study-level findings and limits: Patients displayed less clarity in TCR sharing than mice, a finding possibly related to HLA. Clonality exceeded that of normal scalp in lesional scalp, most notably in alopecia totalis/universalis.

This CDR3 is built from 14 residues. CDR1 is NSQYPW, CDR2 LRSPGD, per germline (reference sequence). Trimming left V 0 bases short and J 0 bases short, with 5 bases between. There are many counts of this clone. Its antigen is unidentified. The genes and germline here are from mouse. The sequenced fragment ends 4 residues before the CDR3 boundary, so the rest is inferred from the germline J gene. RNA was isolated and reverse transcribed to cDNA, the sequencing template. The data were produced by immunoSEQ multiplex PCR, yet TCRdb's version contains in-frame clones alone and is incomplete. Singletons are absent from the sample, which has about 9,000 clones. Using CD4, CD8alpha, NKG2D, NKG2ACE and other markers, pooled cutaneous lymph node cells were sorted.

This TCR came from a C3H/HeJ mouse with alopecia areata. The strain's MHC type: H2-k. The chain joins TRBV1 to TRBJ1-1; D unclear. Sequencing used CD8+ T cells sorted from a lymph node. The CDR3 DNA, read in part, is TGCACCTGCAGTGCAGACAGTGCAAACACA. Protein sequence: CTCSADSANT. The entire CDR3 reads CTCSADSANTEVFF.